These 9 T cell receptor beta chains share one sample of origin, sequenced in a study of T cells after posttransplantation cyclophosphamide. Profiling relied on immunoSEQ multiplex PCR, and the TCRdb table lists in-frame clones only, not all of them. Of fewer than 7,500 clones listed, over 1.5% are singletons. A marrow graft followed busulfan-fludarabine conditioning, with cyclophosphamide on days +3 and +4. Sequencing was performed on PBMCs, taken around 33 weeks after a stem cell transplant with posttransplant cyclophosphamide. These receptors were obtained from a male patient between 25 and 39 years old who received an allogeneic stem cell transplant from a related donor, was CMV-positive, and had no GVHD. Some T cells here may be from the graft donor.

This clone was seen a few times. The CDR3 coding sequence is TGTGCCAGCAGCTTGGGGGGAAGGTGGACCGGGGAGCTGTTTTTT. This encodes CASSLGGRWTGELFF. V is TRBV7-3 and J is TRBJ2-2, with a weak D call TRBD2 (6 bases). This CDR3 has 15 residues. Germline CDR1 SGHTA, CDR2 FQGTGA. The germline V and J ends were trimmed by 3 bases and 5 bases, with 13 bases remaining between them.

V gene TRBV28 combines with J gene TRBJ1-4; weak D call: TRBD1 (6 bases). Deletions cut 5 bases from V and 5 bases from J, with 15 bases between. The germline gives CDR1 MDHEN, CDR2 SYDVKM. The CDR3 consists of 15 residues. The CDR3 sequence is CASSIPGHKNEKLFF. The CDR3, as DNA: TGTGCCAGCAGTATACCGGGACACAAAAATGAAAAACTGTTTTTT.

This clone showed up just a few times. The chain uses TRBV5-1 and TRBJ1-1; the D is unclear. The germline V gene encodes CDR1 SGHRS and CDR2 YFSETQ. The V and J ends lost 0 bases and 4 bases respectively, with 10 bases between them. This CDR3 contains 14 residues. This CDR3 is CASSLGIGLTEAFF. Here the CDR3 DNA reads TGCGCCAGCAGCTTGGGAATCGGTCTCACTGAAGCTTTCTTT.

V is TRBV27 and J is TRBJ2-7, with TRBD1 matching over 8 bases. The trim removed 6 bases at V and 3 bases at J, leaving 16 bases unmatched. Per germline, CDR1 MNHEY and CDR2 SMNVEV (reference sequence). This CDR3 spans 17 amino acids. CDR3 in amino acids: CASRPRGSGTGHYEQYF. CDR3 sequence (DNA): TGTGCCAGCAGGCCCCGGGGTTCCGGGACAGGCCACTACGAGCAGTACTTC.

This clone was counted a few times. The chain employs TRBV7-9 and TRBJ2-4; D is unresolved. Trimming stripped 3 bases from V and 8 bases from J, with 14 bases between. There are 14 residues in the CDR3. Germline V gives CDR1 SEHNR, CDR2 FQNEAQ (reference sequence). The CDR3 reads CASSLTSGLDIQYF. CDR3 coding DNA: TGTGCCAGCAGCTTGACTTCGGGTCTGGACATTCAGTACTTC.

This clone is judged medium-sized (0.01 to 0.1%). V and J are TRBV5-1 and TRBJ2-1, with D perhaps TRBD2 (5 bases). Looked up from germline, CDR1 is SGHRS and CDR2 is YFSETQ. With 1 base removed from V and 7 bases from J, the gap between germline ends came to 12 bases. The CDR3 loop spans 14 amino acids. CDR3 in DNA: TGCGCCAGCAGCTTGCATGGTGGGAGTAATGAGCAGTTCTTC. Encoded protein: CASSLHGGSNEQFF.

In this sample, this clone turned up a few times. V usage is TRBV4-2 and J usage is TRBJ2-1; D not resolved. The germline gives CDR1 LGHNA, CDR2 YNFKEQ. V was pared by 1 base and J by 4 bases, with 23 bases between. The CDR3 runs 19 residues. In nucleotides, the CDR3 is TGTGCCAGCAGCCAAGCAACCAACTATGCAACCCTTTTGTACAATGAGCAGTTCTTC. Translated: CASSQATNYATLLYNEQFF.

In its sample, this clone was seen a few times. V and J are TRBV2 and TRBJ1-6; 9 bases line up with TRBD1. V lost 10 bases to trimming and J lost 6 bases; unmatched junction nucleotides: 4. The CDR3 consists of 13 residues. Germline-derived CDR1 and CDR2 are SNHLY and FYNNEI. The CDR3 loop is CAKGTGTNSPLHF. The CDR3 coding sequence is TGTGCCAAGGGGACAGGGACTAATTCACCCCTCCACTTT.

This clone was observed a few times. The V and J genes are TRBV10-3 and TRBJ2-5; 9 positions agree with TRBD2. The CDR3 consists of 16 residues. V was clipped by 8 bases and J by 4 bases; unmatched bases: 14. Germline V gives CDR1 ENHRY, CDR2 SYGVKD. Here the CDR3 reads CAISEGPSGKLETQYF. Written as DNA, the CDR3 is TGTGCCATCTCGGAGGGCCCTAGCGGGAAGTTAGAGACCCAGTACTTC.